The 31 T cell receptor beta chains presented below share a single source sample, sequenced in a study of cytomegalovirus exposure and HLA in healthy donors. The assay was immunoSEQ multiplex PCR, and TCRdb's table has in-frame clones only and misses some. Of about 280,000 clones detected, 65% to 90% appear once; the ten largest clones hold roughly 1%. The sequenced material came from PBMCs. These receptors originate from a woman between 18 and 30 years old in good health and CMV-seronegative.

This chain uses TRBV30 with TRBJ1-4; D ambiguous. V shed 0 bases and J shed 7 bases, with 9 bases lying between them. In germline, CDR1 is GTSNPN, CDR2 SVGIG (reference sequence). The CDR3 contains 13 residues. The CDR3 reads CAWSVPGSEKLFF. The CDR3 DNA sequence: TGTGCCTGGAGTGTCCCAGGTTCTGAAAAACTGTTTTTT.

This chain connects TRBV7-2 to TRBJ2-3, with 8 bases that match TRBD2. The CDR3 consists of 14 residues. The junction had 8 bases not matched to a gene; V was cut back by 5 bases and J by 7 bases. Germline CDR1 is SGHTA and CDR2 is FQGNSA. CDR3 region: CASSLSGGRNTQYF. CDR3 DNA sequence: TGTGCCAGCAGCCTATCGGGGGGGCGTAATACGCAGTATTTT.

The chain is built from TRBV27 and TRBJ1-5; D remains ambiguous. V was pared by 2 bases and J by 0 bases, with 14 bases between. Germline CDR1 and CDR2: MNHEY and SMNVEV (reference sequence). CDR3 length equals 17 residues. The chain's CDR3 is CASSLAGSRYSNQPQHF. In DNA, the CDR3 is TGTGCCAGCAGTTTAGCCGGGTCCCGTTATAGCAATCAGCCCCAGCATTTT.

This clone was detected once. The chain carries TRBV5-5 and TRBJ2-7, with D maybe TRBD1 (5 bases). The CDR3 consists of 13 residues. The ends were cut back, 2 bases at V and 4 bases at J, with 10 bases in the middle. CDR1 SGHKS and CDR2 YYEKEE come from the germline V gene (reference sequence). DNA of the CDR3: TGTGCCAGCAGCTTCCAGGACATGTACGAGCAGTACTTC. This encodes CASSFQDMYEQYF.

This rearrangement joins TRBV6-5 to TRBJ1-4; D possibly corresponds to TRBD1 (6 bases). The CDR3 is made up of 15 amino acids. Germline CDR1 and CDR2: MNHEY and SVGAGI. Between the trimmed V and J ends, which lost 5 bases and 5 bases, there was a span of 15 bases. As DNA, the CDR3 is TGTGCCAGCAGTCGAACCGGGACATTGAATGAAAAACTGTTTTTT. Protein product: CASSRTGTLNEKLFF.

The chain combines TRBV12-5 with TRBJ2-1, with D tentatively TRBD2 (6 bases). Trimming stripped 1 base from V and 4 bases from J, with 17 bases between. The CDR3 covers 17 residues. Germline V gene lookup returns CDR1 LGHNT and CDR2 FRNRAP. In DNA, the CDR3 is TGTGCTAGTGGTTTGGCCCCACTAGGAGGGGTTTACAATGAGCAGTTCTTC. This gives the protein CASGLAPLGGVYNEQFF. Looking up the rest from reference TRBV12-5 and TRBJ2-1 gives the full variable domain: DARVTQTPRHKVTEMGQEVTMRCQPILGHNTVFWYRQTMMQGLELLAYFRNRAPLDDSGMPKDRFSAEMPDATLATLKIQPSEPRDSAVYFCASGLAPLGGVYNEQFFGPGTRLTVL.

The chain has TRBV10-3 and TRBJ2-5; TRBD2 is a possible D gene (6 bases). This CDR3 has 12 amino acids. Deletions cut 2 bases from V and 5 bases from J, with 6 bases between. Germline V gives CDR1 ENHRY, CDR2 SYGVKD. CDR3 DNA sequence: TGTGCCATCAGTGAGCGGGGGGAGACCCAGTACTTC. Translation gives CAISERGETQYF.

This chain uses TRBV11-2 with TRBJ2-1, with 10 positions matching TRBD2. The germline V gene encodes CDR1 SGHAT and CDR2 FQNNGV. The junction had 5 bases not matched to a gene; V was cut back by 6 bases and J by 3 bases. There are 15 residues in the CDR3. The DNA for the CDR3 is TGTGCCAGCAGACCGGTAGCGGGAGGCTACAATGAGCAGTTCTTC. As protein: CASRPVAGGYNEQFF.

The chain recombines TRBV18 with TRBJ1-2; 11 bases are shared with TRBD1. CDR1 KGHSH and CDR2 LQKENI come from the germline V gene. V was clipped by 0 bases and J by 7 bases; unmatched bases: 4. The CDR3 contains 15 residues. In nucleotides, the CDR3 is TGTGCCAGCTCACCACCGGGACAGGGGGTTCGTGGCTACACCTTC. Translating it yields CASSPPGQGVRGYTF.

This chain links TRBV7-9 with TRBJ2-7, with 8 bases that match TRBD2. Germline V CDR1 and CDR2: SEHNR, FQNEAQ (reference sequence). The CDR3 contains 17 residues. The V segment lost 1 base and the J segment 2 bases; nucleotides outside the gene matches: 10. The CDR3 coding sequence is TGTGCCAGCAGCTTAGTTCCCCTAGCGGGCTTAACCTACGAGCAGTACTTC. The encoded protein is CASSLVPLAGLTYEQYF.

The J gene is TRBJ2-3, the V gene TRBV6-5, with TRBD1 identical over 8 bases. CDR1 is MNHEY and CDR2 is SVGAGI in the germline V gene. The CDR3 extends over 15 amino acids. Losses at the gene ends were 7 bases for V and 6 bases for J; bases not matched to a gene: 12. CDR3 loop: CASNRGTGRDDTQYF. For the CDR3, the DNA is TGTGCCAGCAACCGCGGGACAGGCAGAGACGATACGCAGTATTTT.

This clone has more than one count but fewer than ten. The CDR3 DNA follows: TGTGCCAGCAGCTTAGTTTCACAGGCTGTCTATGGCTACACCTTC. Its protein product is CASSLVSQAVYGYTF. This rearrangement joins TRBV11-2 to TRBJ1-2; D might be TRBD1 (5 bases). The CDR3 loop spans 15 amino acids. Germline loops: CDR1 SGHAT, CDR2 FQNNGV. Trimming stripped 1 base from V and 4 bases from J, with 13 bases between.

The chain couples TRBV30 to TRBJ2-1; 7 bases match TRBD2. This CDR3 has 14 amino acids. With 0 bases clipped from V and 6 bases from J, the junction kept 5 bases outside the gene matches. CDR1 is GTSNPN, CDR2 SVGIG, per germline (reference sequence). The CDR3 sequence is CAWSVWGRGNEQFF. CDR3 nucleotides: TGTGCCTGGAGTGTTTGGGGGAGGGGCAATGAGCAGTTCTTC.

The chain recombines TRBV18 with TRBJ1-1; TRBD1 might be the D (5 bases). Deletions cut 4 bases from V and 2 bases from J, with 14 bases between. The length of the CDR3 is 15 residues. CDR1 is KGHSH, CDR2 LQKENI, per germline. The CDR3: CASSQVEGTNTEAFF. CDR3 DNA sequence: TGTGCCAGCTCACAGGTCGAAGGGACTAACACTGAAGCTTTCTTT.

V gene TRBV30 combines with J gene TRBJ1-1; 8 positions agree with TRBD1. CDR3 size: 15 residues. With V trimmed by 1 base and J by 5 bases, 9 bases remained unmatched. Germline-derived CDR1 and CDR2 are GTSNPN and SVGIG (reference sequence). The CDR3 region has the DNA TGTGCCTGGAGTGCCGCAGGGGGCATTCGGACTGAAGCTTTCTTT. Its protein product is CAWSAAGGIRTEAFF.

This chain connects TRBV18 to TRBJ2-7; no firm D call. V lost 5 bases to trimming and J lost 3 bases, with 14 bases between them. CDR1 is KGHSH and CDR2 is LQKENI in the germline V gene. The CDR3 length is 14 residues. CDR3 region: CASSTRISDYEQYF. DNA for the CDR3: TGTGCCAGCTCAACGAGAATAAGTGACTACGAGCAGTACTTC. Combining the CDR3 with reference TRBV18 and TRBJ2-7 gives the whole variable domain NAGVMQNPRHLVRRRGQEARLRCSPMKGHSHVYWYRQLPEEGLKFMVYLQKENIIDESGMPKERFSAEFPKEGPSILRIQQVVRGDSAAYFCASSTRISDYEQYFGPGTRLTVT.

J is TRBJ1-4 and V is TRBV5-1; D gene ambiguous. The CDR3 extends over 13 amino acids. Germline lookup yields CDR1 SGHRS and CDR2 YFSETQ. V dropped 4 bases and J dropped 8 bases, with 12 bases sitting between them. CDR3 sequence: CASSPPAGEKLFF. CDR3 in DNA: TGCGCCAGCAGCCCCCCCGCCGGGGAAAAACTGTTTTTT.

The chain links TRBV7-2 to TRBJ2-5; D may be TRBD1 (5 bases). Germline loops: CDR1 SGHTA, CDR2 FQGNSA. The CDR3 runs to 14 residues. V lost 5 bases, J lost 5 bases, and 15 bases lay in between. The CDR3: CASSDRIGRETQYF. The CDR3 DNA reads as TGTGCCAGCAGCGACAGAATAGGGCGGGAGACCCAGTACTTC.

The rearrangement joins TRBV9 to TRBJ2-2; 13 bases line up with TRBD2. Germline values: CDR1 SGDLS, CDR2 YYNGEE. With V trimmed by 4 bases and J by 6 bases, 12 bases remained unmatched. The CDR3 is 18 amino acids. This CDR3 reads CASSPLGLAGPWAGELFF. The CDR3 nucleotides are TGTGCCAGCAGCCCCCTGGGACTAGCGGGACCATGGGCCGGGGAGCTGTTTTTT.

This clone came up once. V gene TRBV6-4 combines with J gene TRBJ1-1, with D perhaps TRBD1 (6 bases). This CDR3 comprises 16 residues. V shed 7 bases and J shed 3 bases, with 21 bases lying between them. CDR1 is MRHNA and CDR2 is SNTAGT in the germline V gene. CDR3 coding DNA: TGTGCCAGCATATTCGGGTACAGGGCGGCGTACACTGAAGCTTTCTTT. Protein sequence: CASIFGYRAAYTEAFF.

This chain links TRBV9 with TRBJ1-6; tentative D call: TRBD1 (6 bases). Trimming took 0 bases from V and 3 from J, leaving 13 bases between them. There are 17 residues in the CDR3. Germline CDR1 and CDR2: SGDLS and YYNGEE. CDR3 bases: TGTGCCAGCAGCGTAGAGTCGGGGGGCCACTATAATTCACCCCTCCACTTT. The encoded protein is CASSVESGGHYNSPLHF.

A remark on this clone: The sample carries other DNA sequences with the same CDR3. The chain has TRBV6-5 and TRBJ1-2; TRBD1 agrees at 10 bases. The CDR3 sequence is 15 residues long. Germline lookup yields CDR1 MNHEY and CDR2 SVGAGI. J gave up 2 bases and V 0 bases, and 0 bases lay outside the gene matches. CDR3 DNA sequence: TGTGCCAGCAGTTACTCGACAGGGGGCAACTATGGCTACACCTTC. Protein sequence: CASSYSTGGNYGYTF.

V is TRBV30 and J is TRBJ2-7; 9 bases fit TRBD1. Germline CDR1 is GTSNPN and CDR2 is SVGIG (reference sequence). The CDR3 runs 14 residues. V shed 2 bases and J 6 bases; nucleotides not matched to a gene: 8. CDR3 nucleotides: TGTGCCTGGAGTTCTTCCGGGACAGGGAGCGAGCAGTACTTC. This gives the protein CAWSSSGTGSEQYF.

The chain carries TRBV19 and TRBJ1-1; no clear D. The CDR3 spans 11 residues. CDR1 LNHDA and CDR2 SQIVND come from the germline V gene (reference sequence). With 6 bases removed from V and 6 bases from J, the gap between germline ends came to 8 bases. CDR3 in amino acids: CASRQAAEAFF. In DNA form, the CDR3 reads TGTGCCAGTAGGCAGGCAGCTGAAGCTTTCTTT.

The chain combines TRBV19 with TRBJ1-2, with TRBD1 as a possible D gene (5 bases). CDR3 size: 17 residues. Germline-derived CDR1 and CDR2 are LNHDA and SQIVND (reference sequence). Trimming shortened V by 7 bases and J by 1 base, and 22 bases separated the two germline ends. CDR3 sequence: CASTLGGGGKFNYGYTF. In nucleotides, the CDR3 is TGTGCCAGTACCCTCGGGGGGGGAGGTAAATTTAACTATGGCTACACCTTC.

The chain has TRBV6-5 and TRBJ2-7; no clear D gene. V dropped 4 bases and J dropped 7 bases, with 20 bases sitting between them. Germline loops: CDR1 MNHEY, CDR2 SVGAGI. The CDR3 is 15 residues long. DNA for the CDR3: TGTGCCAGCAGTTCCCTAGATTCGGCTTTATTGGAGCAGTACTTC. This gives the protein CASSSLDSALLEQYF.

A few counts support this clone. This chain uses TRBV19 with TRBJ1-5, with 7 bases identical to TRBD1. The germline V gene encodes CDR1 LNHDA and CDR2 SQIVND (reference sequence). Losses at the gene ends were 0 bases for V and 2 bases for J; bases not matched to a gene: 4. This CDR3 is built from 16 residues. The CDR3 sequence is CASSIDEGAGNQPQHF. The CDR3 nucleotides read TGTGCCAGTAGTATAGATGAGGGGGCGGGCAATCAGCCCCAGCATTTT.

The DNA of the CDR3 is TGTGCCAGCAGACGCACTCAAGTTGGTAACTATGGCTACACCTTC. Protein sequence: CASRRTQVGNYGYTF. J is TRBJ1-2 and V is TRBV6-5; no firm D call. The CDR3 is made up of 15 amino acids. The V end lost 6 bases, the J end lost 1 base, and 15 bases lay between the germline ends. Germline values: CDR1 MNHEY, CDR2 SVGAGI.

The chain is built from TRBV5-1 and TRBJ2-2, with 13 bases that match TRBD2. Germline CDR1 SGHRS, CDR2 YFSETQ. J was trimmed by 5 bases and V by 5 bases; bases with no gene match: 6. The CDR3 sequence is 16 residues long. This chain's CDR3 is CASSFGLAGDTGELFF. The DNA for the CDR3 is TGCGCCAGCAGTTTTGGACTAGCGGGAGATACCGGGGAGCTGTTTTTT.

The chain recombines TRBV10-2 with TRBJ1-1; no clear D. V was shortened by 7 bases and J by 1 base, with 10 bases between the two germline ends. Per the germline V gene, CDR1 is WSHSY and CDR2 is SAAADI. The CDR3 runs to 13 residues. The CDR3 spells CASILNWNTEAFF. The CDR3 DNA sequence: TGCGCCAGCATACTAAACTGGAACACTGAAGCTTTCTTT.

This chain uses TRBV27 with TRBJ2-1; no definite D call. CDR3 size: 15 residues. Trimming removed 5 bases at V and 6 bases at J, with 17 bases between. Germline CDR1 and CDR2: MNHEY and SMNVEV (reference sequence). CDR3 sequence (DNA): TGTGCCAGCAGTCCTTGGGCCCCCTTGGTCAATGAGCAGTTCTTC. It specifies CASSPWAPLVNEQFF.